Below are 21 T cell receptor beta chains sequenced from a single sample in a study of cytomegalovirus exposure and HLA in healthy donors. Repertoires were generated with immunoSEQ multiplex PCR, while TCRdb's copy carries only in-frame clones and drops some. The sample records roughly 260,000 clones, around 90% being singletons. Sequencing input: PBMCs. The source is a woman aged 18-29 years in good health and CMV-seronegative.

The V and J genes are TRBV29-1 and TRBJ1-1, with a possible D match to TRBD1 (6 bases). The CDR3 sequence is 13 residues long. CDR1 and CDR2 (germline): SQVTM, ANQGSEA. Between the trimmed V and J ends, which lost 5 bases and 1 base, there was a span of 11 bases. In DNA form, the CDR3 reads TGCAGCGTTCAACAGGGAACGAACACTGAAGCTTTCTTT. Its translation: CSVQQGTNTEAFF.

This chain uses TRBV2 with TRBJ2-3, with D tentatively TRBD2 (5 bases). This CDR3 spans 14 amino acids. V shed 6 bases and J shed 4 bases, with 14 bases lying between them. Germline V gene sequence: CDR1 SNHLY, CDR2 FYNNEI. CDR3 bases: TGTGCCAGCAGGGAGGACGGTTTGGCAGATACGCAGTATTTT. Its translation is CASREDGLADTQYF.

This chain connects TRBV25-1 to TRBJ2-7; TRBD1 might be the D (6 bases). This CDR3 spans 16 amino acids. Between the trimmed V and J ends, which lost 3 bases and 2 bases, there was a span of 17 bases. In germline, CDR1 is MGHDK, CDR2 SYGVNS. The DNA of the CDR3 is TGTGCCAGCAGTGATCCACAGGGTTCCGGCACCTACGAGCAGTACTTC. Protein sequence: CASSDPQGSGTYEQYF.

V and J are TRBV7-9 and TRBJ2-1; D is unresolved. The CDR3 is 14 amino acids. Trimming took off 2 bases at V and 5 bases at J, with 10 bases between the two ends. Per the germline V gene, CDR1 is SEHNR and CDR2 is FQNEAQ (reference sequence). CDR3 in DNA: TGTGCCAGCAGCTTATTGGCCGCAGACAATGAGCAGTTCTTC. Its protein product is CASSLLAADNEQFF.

This clone was seen only once. This chain links TRBV27 with TRBJ2-5, with 7 bases identical to TRBD1. The germline V gene has CDR1 MNHEY and CDR2 SMNVEV (reference sequence). This CDR3 has 14 residues. The V gene end was trimmed by 5 bases and the J gene end by 5 bases; junction bases not matched to a gene: 8. This CDR3 is CASSPIGGRETQYF. The CDR3 coding sequence is TGTGCCAGCAGTCCCATAGGGGGCCGGGAGACCCAGTACTTC.

The chain is built from TRBV7-3 and TRBJ2-1; 14 bases map to TRBD2. The V gene's germline CDR1 is SGHTA and CDR2 FQGTGA. The CDR3 sequence is 17 residues long. V shed 0 bases, J shed 8 bases, and the junction held 6 bases outside the gene matches. The CDR3 protein is CASSLTRGTSGGYEQFF. CDR3 bases: TGTGCCAGCAGCTTAACACGAGGGACTAGCGGGGGATATGAGCAGTTCTTC.

The gene calls are TRBV5-1 and TRBJ2-1, with TRBD2 identical over 14 bases. CDR3 size: 18 residues. Germline CDR1 and CDR2: SGHRS and YFSETQ. V lost 4 bases, J lost 8 bases, and 14 bases stayed unmatched. The CDR3 loop is CASSLGLAGGLGFDEQFF. Here the CDR3 DNA reads TGCGCCAGCAGCCTCGGACTAGCGGGGGGACTGGGGTTCGATGAGCAGTTCTTC. Together with reference TRBV5-1 and TRBJ2-1, the CDR3 gives the full variable domain: KAGVTQTPRYLIKTRGQQVTLSCSPISGHRSVSWYQQTPGQGLQFLFEYFSETQRNKGNFPGRFSGRQFSNSRSEMNVSTLELGDSALYLCASSLGLAGGLGFDEQFFGPGTRLTVL.

The chain joins TRBV25-1 to TRBJ2-7; D not certain. CDR1 and CDR2 from the germline V gene are MGHDK and SYGVNS. The CDR3 is 13 amino acids. Trimming removed 6 bases from V and 6 bases from J, with 15 bases in between. Here the CDR3 reads CASRTRGVGEQYF. The CDR3 nucleotides read TGTGCCAGCAGAACCCGCGGTGTCGGCGAGCAGTACTTC.

The chain employs TRBV30 and TRBJ1-6; TRBD1 is a possible D gene (5 bases). The CDR3 length is 15 residues. The germline gives CDR1 GTSNPN, CDR2 SVGIG (reference sequence). The germline V and J ends were trimmed by 6 bases and 2 bases, with 14 bases remaining between them. CDR3 DNA sequence: TGTGCCTGTTTTAAAGGGGAACCCTATAATTCACCCCTCCACTTT. As protein: CACFKGEPYNSPLHF.

This chain uses TRBV28 with TRBJ2-5; D possibly corresponds to TRBD2 (5 bases). Per germline, CDR1 MDHEN and CDR2 SYDVKM. The CDR3 extends over 14 amino acids. Deletions cut 7 bases from V and 5 bases from J, with 17 bases between. This chain's CDR3 is CASTGLRVGETQYF. The CDR3 DNA is TGTGCCAGCACCGGACTTAGGGTTGGGGAGACCCAGTACTTC.

This clone was seen once. The genes are TRBV14 and TRBJ1-2; 7 nucleotides align to TRBD1. The CDR3 has 14 amino acids. The germline V gene has CDR1 SGHDN and CDR2 FVKESK. V trimming: 2 bases; J trimming: 4 bases; junction bases outside the gene matches: 4. CDR3 loop: CASSQSRDSYGYTF. CDR3 in DNA: TGTGCCAGCAGCCAATCTCGGGACAGCTATGGCTACACCTTC.

The chain uses TRBV5-1 and TRBJ1-4, with 8 bases fitting TRBD1. Germline CDR1 SGHRS, CDR2 YFSETQ. The CDR3 sequence is 19 residues long. Germline trimming cut 7 bases from V and 0 bases from J; bases unmatched to any gene: 17. The CDR3 here is CASVLGAGGDIATNEKLFF. The DNA of the CDR3 is TGCGCCAGCGTACTCGGGGCAGGGGGCGATATAGCAACTAATGAAAAACTGTTTTTT.

The genes are TRBV7-2 and TRBJ2-5; a weak D match, TRBD1 (5 bases). The CDR3 is made up of 12 amino acids. V gave up 5 bases and J gave up 5 bases, with 9 bases separating them. The germline V gene has CDR1 SGHTA and CDR2 FQGNSA. The CDR3 loop reads CASSRRGETQYF. Written as DNA, the CDR3 is TGTGCCAGCAGCCGTAGGGGTGAGACCCAGTACTTC.

The chain links TRBV28 to TRBJ2-7, with TRBD1 matching 7 bases. CDR3 length: 15 residues. V lost 3 bases to trimming and J lost 2 bases; unmatched junction nucleotides: 7. Germline V lookup: CDR1 MDHEN, CDR2 SYDVKM. CDR3 protein: CASSFGTEYTYEQYF. The CDR3 bases are TGTGCCAGCAGTTTCGGGACAGAATATACCTACGAGCAGTACTTC.

V gene TRBV7-9 combines with J gene TRBJ2-3; TRBD2 aligns across 9 bases. The CDR3 is made up of 16 amino acids. Germline values: CDR1 SEHNR, CDR2 FQNEAQ (reference sequence). The V and J ends lost 2 bases and 0 bases, in that order; junction bases with no gene match: 3. The CDR3 protein is CASSLISGGSTDTQYF. The DNA of the CDR3 is TGTGCCAGCAGCTTAATTAGCGGGGGTAGCACAGATACGCAGTATTTT. The variable domain in full, with the rest retrieved from reference TRBV7-9 and TRBJ2-3, is DTGVSQNPRHKITKRGQNVTFRCDPISEHNRLYWYRQTLGQGPEFLTYFQNEAQLEKSRLLSDRFSAERPKGSFSTLEIQRTEQGDSAMYLCASSLISGGSTDTQYFGPGTRLTVL.

DNA of the CDR3: TGTGCCAGCAGCTTGAGCGGAGGGAACACAGATACGCAGTATTTT. As protein: CASSLSGGNTDTQYF. The chain uses TRBV5-8 and TRBJ2-3, with D perhaps TRBD2 (6 bases). From germline, CDR1 is SGHTS and CDR2 YDEGEE. This CDR3 is 15 amino acids long. V was shortened by 1 base and J by 2 bases, with 11 bases between the two germline ends.

CDR3 residues: CASSFGTGNSGNTIYF. CDR3 DNA sequence: TGTGCCAGCAGTTTCGGGACAGGGAACTCTGGAAACACCATATATTTT. The chain combines TRBV9 with TRBJ1-3, with 9 bases matching TRBD1. Trimming at V came to 5 bases and at J to 0 bases, leaving 6 bases not matched to a gene. CDR3 size: 16 residues. The germline V gene has CDR1 SGDLS and CDR2 YYNGEE.

This chain links TRBV4-1 with TRBJ2-5, with D perhaps matching TRBD1 (6 bases). The germline CDR1 and CDR2 sequences are MGHRA and YSYEKL. The CDR3 has 18 amino acids. The V and J ends lost 0 bases and 4 bases respectively, with 21 bases between them. CDR3 bases: TGCGCCAGCAGCCAAGATGGCATGGGCAGGGGTTTCAGAGAGACCCAGTACTTC. It is translated as CASSQDGMGRGFRETQYF.

The CDR3 DNA reads TGTGCCAGCAGCCTGGGACAGGGCTCCGAAAAACTGTTTTTT. Protein sequence: CASSLGQGSEKLFF. The rearrangement joins TRBV6-5 to TRBJ1-4, with TRBD1 matching 9 bases. Trimming at V came to 6 bases and at J to 8 bases, leaving 7 bases not matched to a gene. The CDR3 is 14 residues long. Germline V gene data show CDR1 as MNHEY and CDR2 as SVGAGI.

The chain combines TRBV28 with TRBJ1-6, with TRBD1 matching over 9 bases. From germline, CDR1 is MDHEN and CDR2 SYDVKM. The CDR3 has 14 amino acids. The V segment lost 7 bases and the J segment 10 bases; nucleotides outside the gene matches: 8. The CDR3 DNA is TGTGCCAGCACCCCGGGACAGGGAGGGTCACCCCTCCACTTT. The encoded protein is CASTPGQGGSPLHF.

This clone was observed a single time. V gene TRBV28 combines with J gene TRBJ2-4; 7 bases are shared with TRBD2. Germline CDR1 reads MDHEN; CDR2 reads SYDVKM. This CDR3 spans 16 amino acids. V shed 6 bases, J shed 0 bases, and the junction held 8 bases outside the gene matches. CDR3 residues: CASRLRGGVAKNIQYF. The CDR3 region has the DNA TGTGCCAGCAGACTCCGGGGAGGGGTAGCCAAAAACATTCAGTACTTC.